The 4 T cell receptor beta chains given below trace back to one sample, sequenced in a study of T cell responses to AZD1222 COVID-19 vaccine. Assay: immunoSEQ multiplex PCR; the TCRdb copy retains only in-frame clones and omits some. The sample lists about 190,000 clones; about 89% were seen once. The sequenced sample was peripheral blood, obtained on day 0 of MenACWY control vaccination. The receptors originated from an adult in good health.

The V call is TRBV7-2, the J call TRBJ2-7; tentative D call: TRBD2 (6 bases). The CDR3 length is 14 residues. Germline CDR1 is SGHTA and CDR2 is FQGNSA. Trimming took 1 base from V and 1 from J, leaving 8 bases between them. This chain's CDR3 is CASSLEGGSYEQYF. For the CDR3, the DNA is TGTGCCAGCAGCTTAGAGGGAGGTTCCTACGAGCAGTACTTC. Supplemented by reference TRBV7-2 and TRBJ2-7, the full variable domain reads GAGVSQSPSNKVTEKGKDVELRCDPISGHTALYWYRQSLGQGLEFLIYFQGNSAPDKSGLPSDRFSAERTGGSVSTLTIQRTQQEDSAVYLCASSLEGGSYEQYFGPGTRLTVT.

This chain connects TRBV7-2 to TRBJ1-2; 8 bases align to TRBD1. The germline CDR1 and CDR2 sequences are SGHTA and FQGNSA. The CDR3 consists of 14 residues. V lost 10 bases, J lost 1 base, and 8 bases stayed unmatched. DNA for the CDR3: TGTGCCACCCGGTCGGGACAGGATAACTATGGCTACACCTTC. Its protein product is CATRSGQDNYGYTF.

The genes are TRBV2 and TRBJ1-4, with a tentative D call TRBD1 (6 bases). This CDR3 comprises 14 residues. CDR1 and CDR2 from the germline V gene are SNHLY and FYNNEI. Trimming stripped 3 bases from V and 3 bases from J, with 8 bases between. CDR3 sequence (DNA): TGTGCCAGCAGTGAGGGGGCCGCTAATGAAAAACTGTTTTTT. It codes for CASSEGAANEKLFF.

The rearrangement links TRBV24-1 to TRBJ2-3; D is uncertain. This CDR3 has 14 residues. V shed 4 bases and J shed 0 bases, with 7 bases lying between them. Germline-derived CDR1 and CDR2 are KGHDR and SFDVKD. The CDR3 nucleotides are TGTGCCACCAGTGACTCCGGGAGCACAGATACGCAGTATTTT. This gives the protein CATSDSGSTDTQYF.